These 4 T cell receptor beta chains originate from one sample sequenced in a study of human T cells and chemical hapten exposure. The total RNA was obtained from whole blood that was not fractionated. MiXCR was run by TCRdb on the 5' RACE reads, yielding one entry per CDR3 protein. The sample contains fewer than 150,000 distinct CDR3 sequences, approximately 19% of which appear only once. The receptors derive from a human donor in good health.

V gene TRBV13 combines with J gene TRBJ1-4; 7 bases are shared with TRBD1. Germline V CDR1 and CDR2: PRHDT, FYEKMQ (reference sequence). Germline trimming cut 4 bases from V and 7 bases from J; bases unmatched to any gene: 9. The CDR3 runs to 15 residues. The DNA for the CDR3 is TGTGCCAGCAGCTCCCGAGACAGGGACTTTGAAAAACTGTTTTTT. Protein: CASSSRDRDFEKLFF.

The rearrangement links TRBV5-8 to TRBJ1-6; TRBD1 agrees at 9 bases. This CDR3 has 16 amino acids. V gave up 10 bases and J gave up 7 bases; unmatched junction bases: 15. Germline values: CDR1 SGHTS, CDR2 YDEGEE. In nucleotides, the CDR3 is TGTGCCGTCGGGGACAGGGTCAGAGGGGGCAATTCACCCCTCCACTTT. This encodes CAVGDRVRGGNSPLHF.

This clonotype was detected ten times or more. V and J are TRBV25-1 and TRBJ2-4; 9 bases align to TRBD1. The CDR3 covers 15 residues. CDR1 MGHDK and CDR2 SYGVNS come from the germline V gene. J gave up 5 bases and V 2 bases, and 4 bases lay outside the gene matches. The CDR3: CASSEQTGGENIQYF. Here the CDR3 DNA reads TGTGCCAGCAGTGAACAAACAGGGGGCGAAAACATTCAGTACTTC.

This clonotype was seen more than once but under ten times. V gene TRBV5-1 combines with J gene TRBJ1-3; D remains ambiguous. The CDR3 extends over 12 amino acids. Per the germline V gene, CDR1 is SGHRS and CDR2 is YFSETQ. V was pared by 2 bases and J by 0 bases, with 0 bases between. The DNA for the CDR3 is TGCGCCAGCAGCTTCTCTGGAAACACCATATATTTT. The encoded protein is CASSFSGNTIYF.